The entry that follows covers one T cell receptor (beta chain) sequence. Sampled blood was obtained at baseline, cycle 4 day 1, and cycle 7 day 1. This CDR3 is 16 amino acids long. The V gene end was trimmed by 5 bases and the J gene end by 0 bases; junction bases not matched to a gene: 4. CDR1 is KGHSH and CDR2 is LQKENI in the germline V gene. The sample is drawn from a study of OX40 agonist ivuxolimab in advanced cancers. Across the study: Partial responses were achieved by three patients: one hepatocellular carcinoma, two cutaneous melanoma.

The protocol was immunoSEQ multiplex PCR, while the TCRdb copy is restricted to in-frame clones and leaves out a portion. The table includes around 68,000 clones, roughly 90% detected once. Material: CD4+ or CD8+ T cells sorted from blood, obtained in a trial of the OX40 agonist ivuxolimab. The sequence was obtained from an adult with an advanced solid tumor such as melanoma, head and neck, liver or kidney cancer. The V call is TRBV18, the J call TRBJ2-1; TRBD2 aligns across 10 bases. CDR3 sequence: CASSSSGGLSYNEQFF. For the CDR3, the DNA is TGTGCCAGCTCATCTAGCGGGGGCCTCTCCTACAATGAGCAGTTCTTC.